These T cell receptor beta chains were read from a single sample in a study of Graves' ophthalmopathy and Graves' hyperthyroidism. TCRdb fed the multiplex PCR reads into MiXCR, producing one record per CDR3 protein. The table lists just over 600,000 distinct CDR3 sequences, 20% to 25% of them singletons. Sequencing used peripheral blood. The receptors were gathered from a young woman with stable Graves' hyperthyroidism. Some clones in this sample may be carry-over from other donors' samples. Each CDR3 is given with its conserved first and last residue. A D gene is named only where the DNA matches it firmly. Not every row has a clone size; where given, it reads once, few, many or a size class.

>many|TRBD1|TRBJ1-6|TRBV19
CATQAGQGRSPLHF
TGTGCTACCCAGGCGGGACAGGGAAGATCACCCCTCCACTTT
>many|NA|TRBJ1-5|TRBV28
CASSLFETADQPQHF
TGTGCCAGCAGTTTATTCGAAACAGCTGATCAGCCCCAGCATTTT
>many|NA|TRBJ2-5|TRBV14
CASSPRQGYTETQYF
TGTGCCAGCAGCCCCCGTCAAGGCTACACAGAGACCCAGTACTTC
>NA|TRBD1|TRBJ2-7|TRBV2
CASEGDRASEQYF
TGTGCCAGCGAAGGAGACAGGGCAAGCGAGCAGTACTTC
>many|NA|TRBJ2-5|TRBV16
CASSQSLPGETQYF
TGTGCCAGCAGCCAATCCCTCCCCGGGGAGACCCAGTACTTC
>few|NA|TRBJ1-6|TRBV28
CASSPAFSPLHF
TGTGCCAGCAGTCCCGCCTTTTCACCCCTCCACTTT
>few|TRBD2|TRBJ2-3|TRBV2
CASSDAKLAGVSTDTQYF
TGTGCCAGCAGTGATGCCAAACTAGCGGGGGTTAGCACAGATACGCAGTATTTT
>NA|NA|TRBJ1-5|TRBV6-4
CASSVESGWIRNQPQHF
TGTGCCAGCAGTGTGGAGTCAGGGTGGATCAGAAATCAGCCCCAGCATTTT
>NA|NA|TRBJ1-1|TRBV6-1
CASSEALTGMFAEAFF
TGTGCCAGCAGTGAAGCCCTCACAGGGATGTTCGCTGAAGCTTTCTTT
>many|NA|TRBJ1-6|TRBV27
CASSPAQGSASPLHF
TGTGCCAGCAGTCCCGCCCAGGGGTCAGCTTCACCCCTCCACTTT
>many|NA|TRBJ1-2|TRBV12-3/TRBV12-4
CASSLGQHNYGYTF
TGTGCCAGCAGTTTAGGTCAACATAACTATGGCTACACCTTC
>many|TRBD1|TRBJ1-1|TRBV19
CASTALRDRGPRTEAFF
TGTGCCAGTACCGCCCTCCGGGACAGGGGGCCGAGGACTGAAGCTTTCTTT
>NA|NA|TRBJ1-5|TRBV12-3/TRBV12-4
CASSPDPGRDNQPQHF
TGTGCCAGCAGTCCTGACCCGGGACGGGACAATCAGCCCCAGCACTTT
>NA|TRBD2|TRBJ2-7|TRBV3-1
CASSQDERGGGVGEQYF
TGTGCCAGCAGCCAAGATGAGCGGGGGGGCGGGGTCGGCGAGCAGTACTTC
>NA|NA|TRBJ2-7|TRBV4-1
CASSQEKVSVPDLPYEQYF
TGCGCCAGCAGCCAAGAAAAGGTTTCCGTCCCAGACCTCCCCTACGAGCAGTACTTC
>many|TRBD1|TRBJ1-1|TRBV20-1
CSASFGTVNTEAFF
TGCAGTGCCTCCTTCGGGACAGTGAACACTGAAGCTTTCTTT
>many|TRBD1|TRBJ1-5|TRBV6-1
CASSLMTGRDNQPQHF
TGTGCCAGCAGCTTGATGACAGGGAGGGACAATCAGCCCCAGCATTTT
>NA|NA|TRBJ2-5|TRBV5-1
CASSTRRPAQETQYF
TGCGCCAGCAGCACGAGGAGGCCTGCGCAAGAGACCCAGTACTTC
>NA|NA|TRBJ1-1|TRBV18
CASSRTQDTEAFF
TGTGCCAGCTCACGAACCCAGGACACTGAAGCTTTCTTT
>NA|NA|TRBJ2-5|TRBV6-5
CASRLVEETQYF
TGTGCCAGCCGCTTAGTTGAAGAGACCCAGTACTTC
>many|TRBD1|TRBJ1-5|TRBV6-1
CASSAPGTGGNQPQHF
TGTGCCAGCAGTGCCCCCGGGACAGGGGGCAATCAGCCCCAGCATTTT
>NA|NA|TRBJ1-1|TRBV6-1
CASSESGNTEVFF
TGTGCCAGCAGTGAATCTGGGAACACTGAAGTTTTCTTT
>many|NA|TRBJ1-2|TRBV18
CASSPRVEFGYGYTF
TGTGCCAGCTCACCAAGGGTTGAGTTTGGCTATGGCTACACCTTC
>NA|NA|TRBJ1-2|TRBV6-1
CAAGQKANYGYTF
TGTGCCGCCGGACAGAAAGCTAACTATGGCTACACCTTC
>NA|TRBD2|TRBJ2-7|TRBV7-2
CASSFGGWDEQYF
TGTGCCAGCAGCTTCGGGGGGTGGGACGAGCAGTACTTC
>many|NA|TRBJ1-1|TRBV5-1
CASSLAGWNTEAFF
TGCGCCAGCAGCTTGGCTGGGTGGAACACTGAAGCTTTCTTT
>many|TRBD1|TRBJ2-2|TRBV7-3
CASSKGTGTGELFF
TGTGCCAGCAGCAAAGGGACAGGGACCGGGGAGCTGTTTTTT
>NA|NA|TRBJ2-7|TRBV4-1
CASSQTTGTTYEQYF
TGCGCCAGCAGCCAAACGACAGGGACTACCTACGAGCAGTACTTC
>NA|NA|TRBJ1-5|TRBV28
CASSKYTLNQPQHF
TGTGCCAGCAGTAAGTACACTCTCAATCAGCCCCAGCATTTT
>many|NA|TRBJ1-5|TRBV6-1
CASNSNQPQHF
TGTGCCAGCAACAGCAATCAGCCCCAGCATTTT
>many|NA|TRBJ1-2|TRBV6-1
CATRGDYGYTF
TGTGCCACCCGGGGGGACTATGGCTACACCTTC
>many|NA|TRBJ2-2|TRBV5-1
CASTTGTSAGELFF
TGCGCCAGCACAACAGGGACGTCGGCCGGGGAGCTGTTTTTT
>many|NA|TRBJ2-5|TRBV5-1
CASSFSSAGETQYF
TGCGCCAGCAGCTTTTCTAGCGCAGGCGAGACCCAGTACTTC
>many|TRBD2|TRBJ2-7|TRBV6-2/TRBV6-3
CASSETLAGGFYEQYF
TGTGCCAGCAGCGAGACATTAGCGGGGGGATTTTACGAGCAGTACTTC
>few|TRBD1|TRBJ2-4|TRBV12-3/TRBV12-4
CASSLQGQGLDIQYF
TGTGCCAGCAGTTTACAAGGACAGGGTTTGGACATTCAGTACTTC
>NA|NA|TRBJ2-7|TRBV12-5
CASGDTGTYEQYF
TGTGCTAGTGGTGACACAGGGACCTACGAGCAGTACTTC
>NA|NA|TRBJ2-5|TRBV6-1
CASTLTYRGGETQYF
TGTGCCAGCACCCTGACCTACCGGGGTGGAGAGACCCAGTACTTC